This T cell receptor (beta chain) was identified in a study of blood T cell repertoires in COVID-19. Overall study: Sources were T cells, B-cell-depleted T cells, or PBMCs; the material itself was cDNA or gDNA.

The CDR3 sequence is 18 residues long. The V and J ends lost 0 bases and 2 bases, in that order; junction bases with no gene match: 9. The germline CDR1 and CDR2 sequences are LGHNA and YSLEER. Per the original data handling: Scientists estimated how many nucleated cells there were by amplifying reference gene primers. Data came from immunoSEQ multiplex PCR; TCRdb stores just in-frame clones and leaves some out. V and J calls plus clone size are reproduced from that table; the DNA served to infer D and trimming. The sample yields around 100,000 clones, around 89% seen once. The sample consisted of peripheral blood. The chain uses TRBV4-3 and TRBJ2-1, with 8 positions matching TRBD2. The TCR was taken from a woman aged 45-60 years with acute or convalescent COVID-19. The CDR3 is CASSQDTGLAGPYNEQFF. DNA of the CDR3: TGCGCCAGCAGCCAAGATACGGGTCTAGCGGGTCCCTACAATGAGCAGTTCTTC.